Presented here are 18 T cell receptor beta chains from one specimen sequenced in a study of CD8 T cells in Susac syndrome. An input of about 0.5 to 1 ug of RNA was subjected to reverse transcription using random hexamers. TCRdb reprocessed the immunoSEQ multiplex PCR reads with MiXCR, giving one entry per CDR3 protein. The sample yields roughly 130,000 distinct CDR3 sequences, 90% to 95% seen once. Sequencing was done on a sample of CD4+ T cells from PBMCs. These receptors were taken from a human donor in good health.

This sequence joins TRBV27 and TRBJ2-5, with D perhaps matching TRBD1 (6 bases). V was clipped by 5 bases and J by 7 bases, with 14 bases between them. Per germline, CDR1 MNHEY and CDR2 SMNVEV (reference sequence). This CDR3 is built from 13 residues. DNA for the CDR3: TGTGCCAGCAGTCCGGACAGACGAGGGACCCAGTACTTC. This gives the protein CASSPDRRGTQYF.

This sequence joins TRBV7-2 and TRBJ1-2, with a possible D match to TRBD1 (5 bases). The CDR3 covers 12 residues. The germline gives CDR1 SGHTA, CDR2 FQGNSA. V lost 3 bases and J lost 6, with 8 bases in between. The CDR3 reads CASSFDRNGYTF. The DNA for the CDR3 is TGTGCCAGCAGCTTTGACAGAAATGGCTACACCTTC.

Written as DNA, the CDR3 is TGCGCCAGCAGCCGCGGACAGTATCAAGAGACCCAGTACTTC. Amino acids: CASSRGQYQETQYF. This chain links TRBV5-1 with TRBJ2-5; D is possibly TRBD1 (6 bases). Germline CDR1 and CDR2: SGHRS and YFSETQ. The V end was cut by 4 bases, the J end by 2 bases, with 12 bases between. CDR3 size: 14 residues.

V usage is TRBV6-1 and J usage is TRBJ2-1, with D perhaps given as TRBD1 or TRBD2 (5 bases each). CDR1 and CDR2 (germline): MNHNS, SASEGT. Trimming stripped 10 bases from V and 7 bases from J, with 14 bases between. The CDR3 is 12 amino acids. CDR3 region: CATDRDRNEQFF. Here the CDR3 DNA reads TGTGCCACCGACCGGGACCGTAATGAGCAGTTCTTC.

CDR3 DNA sequence: TGTGCCAGCAGCTTTTCGGGACCGATGTTCTCTGGGGCCAACGTCCTGACTTTC. As protein: CASSFSGPMFSGANVLTF. This sequence joins TRBV7-2 and TRBJ2-6; tentatively, D is TRBD1 or TRBD2 (5 bases each). The germline V gene encodes CDR1 SGHTA and CDR2 FQGNSA. The CDR3 totals 18 residues. V gave up 3 bases and J gave up 0 bases, with 15 bases separating them.

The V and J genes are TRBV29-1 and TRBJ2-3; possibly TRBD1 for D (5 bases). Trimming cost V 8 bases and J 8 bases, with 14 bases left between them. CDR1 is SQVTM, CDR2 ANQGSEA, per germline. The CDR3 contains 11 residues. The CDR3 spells CSSYRTSTQYF. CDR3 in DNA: TGCAGCTCCTATCGGACAAGTACGCAGTATTTT.

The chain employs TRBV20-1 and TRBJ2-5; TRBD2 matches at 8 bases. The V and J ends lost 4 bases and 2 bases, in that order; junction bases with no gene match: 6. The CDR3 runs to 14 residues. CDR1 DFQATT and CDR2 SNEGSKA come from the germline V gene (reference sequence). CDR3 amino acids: CSAMVAGGQETQYF. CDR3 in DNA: TGCAGTGCTATGGTCGCGGGGGGACAAGAGACCCAGTACTTC.

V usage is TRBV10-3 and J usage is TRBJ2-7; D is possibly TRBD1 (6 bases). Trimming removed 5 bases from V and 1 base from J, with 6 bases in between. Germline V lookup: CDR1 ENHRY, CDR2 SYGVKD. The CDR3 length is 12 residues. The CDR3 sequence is CAISQGSYEQYF. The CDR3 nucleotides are TGTGCCATCAGTCAGGGGTCCTACGAGCAGTACTTC.

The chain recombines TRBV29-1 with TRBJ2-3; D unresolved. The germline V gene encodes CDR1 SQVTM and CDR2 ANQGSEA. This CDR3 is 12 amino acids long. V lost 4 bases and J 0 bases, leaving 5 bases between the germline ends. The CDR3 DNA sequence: TGCAGCGTTGTCAGGAGCACAGATACGCAGTATTTT. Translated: CSVVRSTDTQYF.

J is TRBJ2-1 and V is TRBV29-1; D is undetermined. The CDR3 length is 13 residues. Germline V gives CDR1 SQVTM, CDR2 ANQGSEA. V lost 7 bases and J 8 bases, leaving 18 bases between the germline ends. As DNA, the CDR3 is TGCAGCGCCTCTCCCGACTTCTTGGATGAGCAGTTCTTC. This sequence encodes CSASPDFLDEQFF.

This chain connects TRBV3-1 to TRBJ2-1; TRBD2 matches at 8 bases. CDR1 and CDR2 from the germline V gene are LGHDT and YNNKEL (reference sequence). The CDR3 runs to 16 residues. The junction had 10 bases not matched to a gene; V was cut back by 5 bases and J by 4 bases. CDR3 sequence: CASSKGAGGPYNEQFF. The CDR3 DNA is TGTGCCAGCAGCAAAGGGGCGGGAGGACCGTACAATGAGCAGTTCTTC.

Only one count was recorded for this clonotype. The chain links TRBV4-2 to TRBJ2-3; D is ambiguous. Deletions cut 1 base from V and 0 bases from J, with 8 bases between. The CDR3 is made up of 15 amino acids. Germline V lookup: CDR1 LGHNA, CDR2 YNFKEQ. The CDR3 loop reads CASSQGLGSTDTQYF. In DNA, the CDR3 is TGTGCCAGCAGCCAAGGCTTAGGTAGCACAGATACGCAGTATTTT.

The CDR3 here is CASSLAGEVNQPQHF. In DNA form, the CDR3 reads TGTGCCAGCAGTTTAGCTGGGGAGGTCAATCAGCCCCAGCATTTT. The genes are TRBV12-3 or TRBV12-4 and TRBJ1-5; D not certain. The CDR3 runs to 15 residues. Trimming took 0 bases from V and 3 from J, leaving 9 bases between them.

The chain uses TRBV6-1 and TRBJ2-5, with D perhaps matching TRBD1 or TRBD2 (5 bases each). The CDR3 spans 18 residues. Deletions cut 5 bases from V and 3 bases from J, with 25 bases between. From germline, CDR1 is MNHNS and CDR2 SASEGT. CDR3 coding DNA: TGTGCCAGCAGTCCGTTTCGGGGCCATATACTGGGGAAAGAGACCCAGTACTTC. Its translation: CASSPFRGHILGKETQYF.

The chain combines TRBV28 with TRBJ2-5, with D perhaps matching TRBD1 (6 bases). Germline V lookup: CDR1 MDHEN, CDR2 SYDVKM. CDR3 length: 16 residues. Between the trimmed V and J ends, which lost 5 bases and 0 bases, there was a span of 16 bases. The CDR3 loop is CASSTLSWDNQETQYF. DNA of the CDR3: TGTGCCAGCAGTACCCTCTCCTGGGACAACCAAGAGACCCAGTACTTC.

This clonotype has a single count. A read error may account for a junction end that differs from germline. DNA for the CDR3: TGTGCTAGCAGTTCTCAACCGGGACTCTACAACTACAATGAGCAGTTCTTC. Protein sequence: CASSSQPGLYNYNEQFF. V usage is TRBV12-3 or TRBV12-4 and J usage is TRBJ2-1; a possible D gene is TRBD2 (6 bases). The CDR3 consists of 17 residues.

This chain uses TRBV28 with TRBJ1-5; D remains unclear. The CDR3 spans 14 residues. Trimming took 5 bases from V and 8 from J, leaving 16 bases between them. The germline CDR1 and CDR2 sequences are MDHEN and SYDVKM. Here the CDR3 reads CASSPPRGWEPQHF. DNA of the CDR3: TGTGCCAGCAGTCCCCCCCGGGGTTGGGAGCCCCAGCATTTT.

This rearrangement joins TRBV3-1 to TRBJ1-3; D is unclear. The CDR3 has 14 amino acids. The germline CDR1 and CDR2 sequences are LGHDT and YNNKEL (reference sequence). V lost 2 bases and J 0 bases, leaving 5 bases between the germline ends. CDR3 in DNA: TGTGCCAGCAGCCAAATTAGCTCTGGAAACACCATATATTTT. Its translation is CASSQISSGNTIYF.